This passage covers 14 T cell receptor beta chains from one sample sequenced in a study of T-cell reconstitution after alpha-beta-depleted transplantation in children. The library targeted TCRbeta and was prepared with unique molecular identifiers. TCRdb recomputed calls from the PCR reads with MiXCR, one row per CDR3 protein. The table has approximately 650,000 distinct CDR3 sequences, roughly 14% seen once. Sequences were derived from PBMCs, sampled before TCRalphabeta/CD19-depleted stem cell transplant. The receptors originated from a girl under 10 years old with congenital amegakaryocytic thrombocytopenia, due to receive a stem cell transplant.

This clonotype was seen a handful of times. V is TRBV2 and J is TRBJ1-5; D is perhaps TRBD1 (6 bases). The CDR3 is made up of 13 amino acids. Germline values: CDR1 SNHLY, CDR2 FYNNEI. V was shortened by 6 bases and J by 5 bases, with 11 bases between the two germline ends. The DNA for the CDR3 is TGTGCCAGCAGCCCTACAGGGTATCAGCCCCAGCATTTT. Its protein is CASSPTGYQPQHF. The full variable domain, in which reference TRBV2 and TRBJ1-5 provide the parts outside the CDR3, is EPEVTQTPSHQVTQMGQEVILRCVPISNHLYFYWYRQILGQKVEFLVSFYNNEISEKSEIFDDQFSVERPDGSNFTLKIRSTKLEDSAMYFCASSPTGYQPQHFGDGTRLSIL.

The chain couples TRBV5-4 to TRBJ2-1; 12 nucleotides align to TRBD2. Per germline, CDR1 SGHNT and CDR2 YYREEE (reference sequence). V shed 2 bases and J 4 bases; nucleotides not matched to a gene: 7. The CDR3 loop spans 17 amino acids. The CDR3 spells CASSFGLAGGIYNEQFF. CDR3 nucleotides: TGTGCCAGCAGCTTTGGTCTAGCGGGAGGGATATACAATGAGCAGTTCTTC.

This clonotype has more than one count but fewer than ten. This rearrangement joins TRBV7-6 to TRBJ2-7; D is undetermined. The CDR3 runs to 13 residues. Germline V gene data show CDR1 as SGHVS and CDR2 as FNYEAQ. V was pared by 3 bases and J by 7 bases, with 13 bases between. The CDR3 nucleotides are TGTGCCAGCAGCTTCAATCCCTTTGTTGAGCAGTACTTC. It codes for CASSFNPFVEQYF.

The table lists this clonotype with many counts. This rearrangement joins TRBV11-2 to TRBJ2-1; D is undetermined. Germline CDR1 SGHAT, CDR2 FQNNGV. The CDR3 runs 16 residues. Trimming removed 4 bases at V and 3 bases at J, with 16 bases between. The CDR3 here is CASSSPSRPSYNEQFF. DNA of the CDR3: TGTGCCAGCAGCTCCCCTTCGCGACCAAGCTACAATGAGCAGTTCTTC.

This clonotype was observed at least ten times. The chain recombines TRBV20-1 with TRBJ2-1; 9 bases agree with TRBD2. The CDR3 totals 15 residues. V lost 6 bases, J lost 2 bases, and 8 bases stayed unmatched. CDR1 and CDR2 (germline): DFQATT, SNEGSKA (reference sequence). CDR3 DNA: TGCAGTGCCGAGACCAGCGGGAGGACCTACAATGAGCAGTTCTTC. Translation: CSAETSGRTYNEQFF.

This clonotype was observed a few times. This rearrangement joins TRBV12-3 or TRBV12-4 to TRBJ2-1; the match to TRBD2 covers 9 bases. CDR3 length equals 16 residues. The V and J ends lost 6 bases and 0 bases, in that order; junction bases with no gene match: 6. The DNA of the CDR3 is TGTGCCAGCAGATCGACTAGCGGCAGCTCCTACAATGAGCAGTTCTTC. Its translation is CASRSTSGSSYNEQFF.

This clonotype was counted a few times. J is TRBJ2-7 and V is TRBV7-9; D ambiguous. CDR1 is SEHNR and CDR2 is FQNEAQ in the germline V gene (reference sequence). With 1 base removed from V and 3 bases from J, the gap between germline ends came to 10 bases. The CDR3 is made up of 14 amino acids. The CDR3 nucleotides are TGTGCCAGCAGCTTAGGTCCCCATTACTACGAGCAGTACTTC. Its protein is CASSLGPHYYEQYF.

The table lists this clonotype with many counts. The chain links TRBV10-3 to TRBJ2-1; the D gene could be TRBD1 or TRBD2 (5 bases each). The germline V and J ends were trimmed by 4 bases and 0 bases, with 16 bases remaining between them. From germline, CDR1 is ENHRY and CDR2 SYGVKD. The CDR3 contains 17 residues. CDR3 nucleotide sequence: TGTGCCATCAGTGGACAAGGGACGCGGAACTCCTACAATGAGCAGTTCTTC. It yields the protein CAISGQGTRNSYNEQFF.

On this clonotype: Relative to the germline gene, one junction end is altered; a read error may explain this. CDR3 nucleotides: TGTGTCAGCAGTACGGGACAGGAGGCTGGAAACACCATATATTTT. This sequence encodes CVSSTGQEAGNTIYF. V gene TRBV28 combines with J gene TRBJ1-3, with 8 bases fitting TRBD1. In germline, CDR1 is MDHEN, CDR2 SYDVKM. The CDR3 consists of 15 residues.

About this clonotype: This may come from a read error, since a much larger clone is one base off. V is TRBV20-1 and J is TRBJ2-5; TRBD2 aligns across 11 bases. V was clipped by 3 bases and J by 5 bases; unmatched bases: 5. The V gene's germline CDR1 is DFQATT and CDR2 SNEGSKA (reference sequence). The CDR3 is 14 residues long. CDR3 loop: CSARPGLADETQYF. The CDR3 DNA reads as TGCAGTGCTAGGCCGGGACTAGCGGACGAGACCCAGTACTTC.

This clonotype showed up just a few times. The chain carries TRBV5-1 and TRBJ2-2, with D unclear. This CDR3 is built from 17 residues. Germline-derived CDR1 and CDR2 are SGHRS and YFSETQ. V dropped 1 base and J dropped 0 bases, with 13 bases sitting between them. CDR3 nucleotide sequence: TGCGCCAGCAGCTTGCTCCAAGGGCAGTCGAACACCGGGGAGCTGTTTTTT. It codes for CASSLLQGQSNTGELFF.

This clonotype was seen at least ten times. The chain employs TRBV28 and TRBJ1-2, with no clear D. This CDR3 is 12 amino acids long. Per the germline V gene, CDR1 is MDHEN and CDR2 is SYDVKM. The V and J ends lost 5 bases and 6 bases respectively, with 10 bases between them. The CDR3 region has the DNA TGTGCCAGCAGTCCCATAAACAATGGCTACACCTTC. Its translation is CASSPINNGYTF.

CDR3 loop: CAYGTGPRNTEAFF. The CDR3 DNA follows: TGTGCCTATGGGACAGGGCCCCGGAACACTGAAGCTTTCTTT. The V and J genes are TRBV30 and TRBJ1-1; 9 bases agree with TRBD1. The CDR3 contains 14 residues. The V segment lost 7 bases and the J segment 1 base; nucleotides outside the gene matches: 7. Germline assignment: CDR1 GTSNPN and CDR2 SVGIG (reference sequence).

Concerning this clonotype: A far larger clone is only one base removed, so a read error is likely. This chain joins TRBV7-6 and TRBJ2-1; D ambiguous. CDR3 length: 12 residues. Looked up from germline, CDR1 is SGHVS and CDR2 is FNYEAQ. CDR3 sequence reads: CASSLGSNKQFF. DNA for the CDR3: TGTGCCAGCAGCTTAGGAAGCAATAAGCAGTTCTTC.